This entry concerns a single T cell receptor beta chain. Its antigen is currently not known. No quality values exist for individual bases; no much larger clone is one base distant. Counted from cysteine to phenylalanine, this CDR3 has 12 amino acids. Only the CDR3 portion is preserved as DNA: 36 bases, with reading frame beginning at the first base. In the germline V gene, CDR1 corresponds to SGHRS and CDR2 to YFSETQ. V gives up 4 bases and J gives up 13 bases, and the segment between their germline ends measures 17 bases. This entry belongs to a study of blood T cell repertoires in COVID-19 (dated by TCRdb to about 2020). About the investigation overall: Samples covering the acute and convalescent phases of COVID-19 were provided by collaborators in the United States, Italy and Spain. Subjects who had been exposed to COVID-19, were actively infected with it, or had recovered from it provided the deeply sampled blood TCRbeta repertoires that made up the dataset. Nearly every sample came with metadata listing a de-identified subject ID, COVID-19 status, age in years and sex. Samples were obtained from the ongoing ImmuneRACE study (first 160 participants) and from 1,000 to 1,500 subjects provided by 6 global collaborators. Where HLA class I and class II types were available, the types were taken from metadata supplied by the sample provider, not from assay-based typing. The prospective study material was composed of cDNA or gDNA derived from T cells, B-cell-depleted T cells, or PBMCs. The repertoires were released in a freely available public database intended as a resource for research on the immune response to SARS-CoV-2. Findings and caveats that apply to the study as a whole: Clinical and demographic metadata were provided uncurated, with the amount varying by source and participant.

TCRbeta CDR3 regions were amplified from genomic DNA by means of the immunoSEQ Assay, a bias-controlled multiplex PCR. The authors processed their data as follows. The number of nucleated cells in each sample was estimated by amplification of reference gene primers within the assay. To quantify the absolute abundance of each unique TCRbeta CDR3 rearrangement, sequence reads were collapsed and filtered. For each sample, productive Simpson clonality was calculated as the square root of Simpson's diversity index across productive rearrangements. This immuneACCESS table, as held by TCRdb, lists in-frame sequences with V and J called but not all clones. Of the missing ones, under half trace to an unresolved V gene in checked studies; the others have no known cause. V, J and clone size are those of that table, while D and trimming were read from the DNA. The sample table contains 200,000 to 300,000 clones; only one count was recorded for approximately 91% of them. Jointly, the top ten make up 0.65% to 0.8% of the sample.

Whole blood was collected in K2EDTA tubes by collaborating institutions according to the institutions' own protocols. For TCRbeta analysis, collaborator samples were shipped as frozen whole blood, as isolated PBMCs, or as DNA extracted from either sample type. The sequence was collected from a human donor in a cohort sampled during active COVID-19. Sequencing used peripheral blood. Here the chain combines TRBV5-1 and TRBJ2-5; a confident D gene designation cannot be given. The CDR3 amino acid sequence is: CASSPSYKQLYF. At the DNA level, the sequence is TGCGCCAGCAGCCCGTCCTATAAACAGTTGTACTTC.